The clone carrying this T cell receptor beta chain occurred a few times. Its antigen remains unknown. The data were taken from a study of post-analysis software for immune sequencing data. For the study at large: Both relapsing-remitting and secondary progressive multiple sclerosis featured among the disease courses, as did progressive-relapsing multiple sclerosis. Study results and caveats: Significantly decreased normalized Chao1 diversity was recorded for multiple sclerosis patients relative to controls. Relative to controls, patients had 4 or 5 TRBV segments at higher frequency, with TRBV5-6, TRBV5-1 and TRBV20-1 among these. Samples from a shared batch, those prepared together, strongly co-clustered by F measure.

V lost 2 bases, J lost 12 bases, and 7 bases stayed unmatched. The CDR3 sequence is 14 residues long. Included in the TCR beta cDNA libraries were unique molecular identifiers. A population of roughly 0.85 to 10 million T cells gave rise to approximately 530,000 cDNA molecules. In TCRdb, the PCR reads were re-called with MiXCR into one record per CDR3 protein. The data show over 250,000 distinct CDR3 sequences, around 34% seen once. The genes are TRBV12-3 or TRBV12-4 and TRBJ2-1, with 10 positions matching TRBD2. Sequences were obtained from blood. The sequence came from a girl between 5 and 17 years old with multiple sclerosis. CDR3 in DNA: TGTGCCAGCAGTTTAAGGGGGACTAGCGTTGCGCAGTTCTTC. Protein product: CASSLRGTSVAQFF.